This paragraph reports one TCR beta chain. This receptor's antigen is unknown. No quality values exist for individual bases; no much larger clone is one base distant. Patients had resection for either synchronous oligometastatic disease or delayed recurrence of a solitary brain metastasis. To avoid including cancers other than NSCLC, any patient with a history of multiple malignancies was excluded. Using marked H&E slides as a guide, tumor areas were macrodissected from a few unstained 8.5 to 10 um sections that had been deparaffinized. Every specimen was formalin-fixed and paraffin-embedded (FFPE). The AllPrep DNA/RNA FFPE Kit was used for extraction of genomic DNA. These data are taken from a study of T cells in lung cancer brain metastases (dated by TCRdb to between 2017 and 2018). Regarding the research as a whole: Of the roughly 21 patients, about 17 had a history of tobacco use, with a median of approximately 40 pack-years. The primary and brain metastasis specimens were acquired a median of around 350 days apart. The study compared TCR beta CDR3 repertoires between fully resected primary non-small cell lung cancers and paired brain metastases. Most of the roughly 20 patients received no interval therapy between primary and metastasis resection. The cohort included 20 patients who provided around 40 specimens, with each patient contributing one primary lung lesion and one brain metastasis. The median age of the patients at first diagnosis was around 60 years, and the group included roughly 9 males and some 11 females. DNA integrity number averaged roughly 4 in both primary and metastatic specimens, with no significant difference between sites.

Each sample received between about 2.24 and 5.5 ug of genomic DNA as input, and paired samples received equal DNA input. TCR beta libraries were constructed in two PCR steps with the immunoSEQ hsTCRbeta Kit, which uses multiplexed V and J gene primers. The pooled libraries, together with positive and negative controls, were sequenced on an Illumina MiSeq running a 100-cycle paired-end protocol. The study's processing was this. Raw data were processed by the immunoSEQ vendor into normalized, annotated TCR beta repertoire reports. Richness was counted as unique clones by nucleotide sequence, and total richness was extrapolated with the iChao1 and Efron-Thisted estimators. Paired lesions were characterized and compared using Pielou's evenness, Simpson's index, top-ten clone proportional abundance, and the Morisita overlap index. TCRdb's version of the immuneACCESS table is confined to in-frame rearrangements and falls short of the full clone set. An unresolved V gene accounts for under half of the shortfall where checked; the remainder is of unknown origin. The V and J calls and the clone size are those of that table, but D and trimming were determined from the DNA. The sample data list about 450 clones, and nearly 90% of these were observed just once. Of the sample, about 5.5% is held by the ten largest clones.

On the study overall, not on this receptor specifically: The study could not control for the effects of preoperative corticosteroids on T cell infiltration in brain metastases. The ten most abundant clones accounted for a significantly larger fraction of the repertoire in brain metastases than in primaries, which suggests clonal expansion. Compared with their paired primaries, brain metastases had significantly fewer unique productive clones (median about 1,500 versus 4,500). Retrieval of the complete infiltrating T cell repertoire may have been prevented by DNA fragmentation in FFPE samples. Most clones were lesion-specific, with limited overlap between paired lesions (mean Morisita index approximately 0.24).

The germline V gene (reference sequence) sets CDR1 to MNHNY and CDR2 to SVGAGI. The CDR3 spans 14 residues, from the cysteine through the phenylalanine. Only the CDR3 portion is preserved as DNA: 42 bases, with reading frame beginning at the first base. Trimming at the junction amounts to 8 bases on V and 8 bases on J, and the germline ends lie 19 bases apart. This clonotype was sampled from a man in his 70s with non-small cell lung cancer that had spread to the brain. This chain joins TRBV6-6 to TRBJ1-3; the D gene is possibly TRBD1, with 6 bases matching. Input material: tumor tissue from a brain metastasis. Per the publication, the cell subset or site label means: paired resected brain metastasis. The CDR3 is CASLRGTLGDTIYF. The bases are TGTGCCAGCCTCCGCGGGACACTTGGCGACACCATATATTTT.